This TCR beta chain was sequenced in a study of blood T cells in healthy people across ages. Findings and limits, study-wide: Among long-lived donors, naive CD4+ cells were more numerous and diversity higher than in aged donors. A roughly linear fall in TCR beta diversity per million T cells was seen with increasing age.

For this clonotype: As yet, its antigen is unknown.

The second PCR ran about 6 to 11 cycles with a sample-barcoded 5' primer and J-beta primers. TCRdb re-derived calls from the 5' RACE reads in MiXCR, one entry per CDR3 protein. The sample lists 1.4 million to 1.5 million distinct CDR3 sequences; 42% were seen once. CDR3 length: 14 amino acids. Trimming took off 3 bases at V and 5 bases at J, with 13 bases between the two ends. CDR1 and CDR2 (germline): SQVTM, ANQGSEA. J is TRBJ2-2 and V is TRBV29-1; the D gene is possibly TRBD2 (5 bases). Material: blood. The clonotype was recovered from a woman aged 18-29 years in good health. The CDR3 sequence: CSVDLGVGTGELFF. The CDR3 nucleotides are TGCAGCGTTGACCTCGGGGTGGGGACCGGGGAGCTGTTTTTT.